The clone carrying this T cell receptor beta chain was recorded once. These data belong to a study of blood T cell repertoires in COVID-19. Background on the study: The samples span acute and convalescent COVID-19 from the United States, Italy and Spain. PBMCs, B-cell-depleted T cells, or T cells provided the cDNA or gDNA that made up the material.

Germline lookup yields CDR1 SGDLS and CDR2 YYNGEE. Trimming pared 4 bases from V and 6 bases from J, leaving 15 bases between. The CDR3 length is 14 residues. Source study methods: It was from reference gene primer amplification that nucleated cell counts were estimated. TCRdb's table, derived via immunoSEQ multiplex PCR, lists solely in-frame clones and lacks some. V and J calls and clone size are those listed in that table; D and trimming were worked out from the DNA. The sample records roughly 150,000 clones, about 85% being singletons. Patients in Seattle were enrolled during active infection, then followed longitudinally.

The rearrangement links TRBV9 to TRBJ2-3; D gene uncertain. This receptor was taken from a man older than 75 with COVID-19, enrolled during active disease. The sequencing input was peripheral blood. The CDR3 nucleotides are TGTGCCAGCAGCTTCACAACCTCGGGTGATACGCAGTATTTT. This encodes CASSFTTSGDTQYF.